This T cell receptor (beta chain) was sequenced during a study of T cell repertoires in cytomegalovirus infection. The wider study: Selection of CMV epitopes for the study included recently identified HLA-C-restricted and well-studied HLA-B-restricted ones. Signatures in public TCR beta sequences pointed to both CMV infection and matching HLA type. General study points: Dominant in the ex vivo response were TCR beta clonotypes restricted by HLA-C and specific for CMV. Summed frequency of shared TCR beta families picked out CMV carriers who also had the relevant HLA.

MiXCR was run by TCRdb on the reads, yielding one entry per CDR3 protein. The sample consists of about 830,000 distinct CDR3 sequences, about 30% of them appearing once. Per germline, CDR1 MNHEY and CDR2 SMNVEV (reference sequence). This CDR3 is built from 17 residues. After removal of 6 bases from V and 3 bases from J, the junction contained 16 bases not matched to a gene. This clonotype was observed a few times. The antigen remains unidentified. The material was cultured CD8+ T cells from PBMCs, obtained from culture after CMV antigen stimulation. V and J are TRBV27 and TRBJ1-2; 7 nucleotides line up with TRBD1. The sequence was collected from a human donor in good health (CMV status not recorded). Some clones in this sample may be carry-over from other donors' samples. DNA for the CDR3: TGTGCCAGCAGCACGATTCAACGAGGGGGCTTATACTATGGCTACACCTTC. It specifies CASSTIQRGGLYYGYTF.